This T cell receptor (beta chain) came from a study of blood T cell dynamics during melanoma immunotherapy. General study points: Clones driving repertoire changes may be melanoma-specific or general immune activation.

Generated by immunoSEQ multiplex PCR, the TCRdb table keeps only in-frame clones and is missing some. The sample comprises around 13,000 clones, about 81% of which are singletons, and approximately 9.4% rests with the top ten. Time point denoted: pre-treatment baseline. CDR1 and CDR2 (germline): SGDLS, YYNGEE. This CDR3 has 18 residues. Points on this clone: Its antigen is as yet unknown.

The sample consisted of blood, taken from a patient treated with checkpoint blockade. This chain joins TRBV9 and TRBJ2-5; 14 nucleotides line up with TRBD2. The DNA end is more similar to TRBJ2-7, so the J call may be wrong. This receptor was taken from a human donor with melanoma. For the CDR3, the DNA is TGTGCCAGCAGCGAAGGGACTAGCGGGGGACGATCCTACTACGAGCAGTACTTC. Translating gives CASSEGTSGGRSYYEQYF.